The 14 T cell receptor beta chains below all came from one sample that was sequenced in a study of spatial heterogeneity in lung cancer. Study-level points and caveats: In tumors, expanded intratumoral alpha and beta TCR counts tracked mutation counts.

These TCRs are of unknown antigen specificity. Time point: sample taken at primary tumor resection. TCRdb processed the 5' RACE reads anew with MiXCR; each CDR3 protein has one entry. This table holds 5,500 to 6,000 distinct CDR3 sequences, about a sixth found once. The sample in question was lung tumor tissue, obtained at surgery. These receptors all stem from a male donor with early-stage non-small cell lung cancer.

This clonotype has a count of ten or more. V is TRBV12-2 and J is TRBJ1-4; the DNA was not compared with TRBD1, the D call given in the table. TRBV12-2 is a listed pseudogene. The CDR3 is 18 amino acids. The CDR3 here is CASRSPGQGFVGNEKLFF. Written as DNA, the CDR3 is TGTGCAAGTCGTTCACCGGGACAGGGCTTCGTCGGTAATGAAAAACTGTTTTTT.

J is TRBJ2-5 and V is TRBV5-1; 9 bases agree with TRBD2. The CDR3 runs to 15 residues. V dropped 3 bases and J dropped 2; count of bases not matched to a gene: 5. Germline V CDR1 and CDR2: SGHRS, YFSETQ. The DNA of the CDR3 is TGCGCCAGCAGCTCAGCGGGAGGCACACAAGAGACCCAGTACTTC. Translating gives CASSSAGGTQETQYF. The entire variable domain, with the rest obtained from reference TRBV5-1 and TRBJ2-5, is as follows: KAGVTQTPRYLIKTRGQQVTLSCSPISGHRSVSWYQQTPGQGLQFLFEYFSETQRNKGNFPGRFSGRQFSNSRSEMNVSTLELGDSALYLCASSSAGGTQETQYFGPGTRLLVL.

Relative to its sample, this clonotype is medium-sized. Written as DNA, the CDR3 is TGTGCCAGCAGTAGCCATTCTCGGGAGGACGAGCAGTACTTC. This sequence encodes CASSSHSREDEQYF. The gene calls are TRBV6-6 and TRBJ2-7; 7 nucleotides match TRBD2. Looked up from germline, CDR1 is MNHNY and CDR2 is SVGAGI (reference sequence). The CDR3 runs 14 residues. V trimming: 5 bases; J trimming: 5 bases; junction bases outside the gene matches: 9.

V is TRBV28 and J is TRBJ1-5; D uncertain. CDR1 is MDHEN, CDR2 SYDVKM, per germline. The CDR3 length is 14 residues. The V end was cut by 3 bases, the J end by 3 bases, with 9 bases between. The CDR3 protein is CASSLPEFNQPQHF. CDR3 coding DNA: TGTGCCAGCAGTTTGCCGGAATTCAATCAGCCCCAGCATTTT. Full variable domain (rest looked up from reference TRBV28 and TRBJ1-5): DVKVTQSSRYLVKRTGEKVFLECVQDMDHENMFWYRQDPGLGLRLIYFSYDVKMKEKGDIPEGYSVSREKKERFSLILESASTNQTSMYLCASSLPEFNQPQHFGDGTRLSIL.

The gene calls are TRBV2 and TRBJ2-2, with 9 bases matching TRBD1. The junction had 5 bases not matched to a gene; V was cut back by 6 bases and J by 6 bases. Germline CDR1 is SNHLY and CDR2 is FYNNEI. The CDR3 covers 14 residues. CDR3 DNA sequence: TGTGCCAGCAGGGGACAGGGATGGGCCGGGGAGCTGTTTTTT. Encoded protein: CASRGQGWAGELFF.

This clonotype was counted ten times or more. The chain carries TRBV24-1 and TRBJ2-1, with D unresolved. The germline V gene encodes CDR1 KGHDR and CDR2 SFDVKD. V shed 5 bases and J shed 8 bases, with 9 bases lying between them. The CDR3 is 12 residues long. In nucleotides, the CDR3 is TGTGCCACCAGTGGTCGGGTGGATGAGCAGTTCTTC. It encodes CATSGRVDEQFF.

The V gene is TRBV6-2 or TRBV6-3, the J gene TRBJ1-6; D uncertain. The germline V gene has CDR1 MNHEY and CDR2 SVGEGT. The CDR3 extends over 16 amino acids. Trimming shortened V by 3 bases and J by 3 bases, and 12 bases separated the two germline ends. The CDR3 is CASSYSTGIYNSPLHF. The CDR3 coding sequence is TGTGCCAGCAGTTATTCGACCGGGATCTATAATTCACCCCTCCACTTT.

This clonotype was detected many times. The chain recombines TRBV20-1 with TRBJ2-3, with 10 nucleotides matching TRBD2. Germline V lookup: CDR1 DFQATT, CDR2 SNEGSKA (reference sequence). V shed 5 bases and J 2 bases; nucleotides not matched to a gene: 4. There are 14 residues in the CDR3. The CDR3 coding sequence is TGCAGTGCTTTAGCGGGAGGCTCCACAGATACGCAGTATTTT. Protein sequence: CSALAGGSTDTQYF.

In the case of this clonotype: A much larger clone is a single base away; this may be a read error. The chain couples TRBV29-1 to TRBJ2-5; D call uncertain. The CDR3 has 12 amino acids. Germline loops: CDR1 SQVTM, CDR2 ANQGSEA. The CDR3 DNA sequence: TGCGGCGTTGAACACCTCCAAGAGACCCAGTACTTC. It encodes CGVEHLQETQYF.

This clonotype was counted ten times or more. The V call is TRBV20-1, the J call TRBJ1-5, with 8 bases lining up with TRBD1. Trimming removed 2 bases from V and 2 bases from J; junction bases left unmatched: 5. The CDR3 runs to 15 residues. From germline, CDR1 is DFQATT and CDR2 SNEGSKA (reference sequence). The CDR3 loop is CSARPATGGNQPQHF. The CDR3 DNA is TGCAGTGCTAGACCCGCGACAGGGGGCAATCAGCCCCAGCATTTT.

This clonotype was detected many times. The rearrangement joins TRBV7-2 to TRBJ2-1; 8 positions agree with TRBD2. V was clipped by 7 bases and J by 9 bases; unmatched bases: 11. This CDR3 is built from 14 residues. Germline-derived CDR1 and CDR2 are SGHTA and FQGNSA. CDR3 region: CASTPGGRVGEQFF. The CDR3 DNA sequence: TGTGCCAGCACCCCGGGGGGGCGAGTGGGTGAGCAGTTCTTC.

The CDR3 bases are TGCGCCAGCATTCGAGGGCAGCCCCAGCATTTT. Protein: CASIRGQPQHF. The chain uses TRBV5-1 and TRBJ1-5; D ambiguous. The CDR3 sequence is 11 residues long. Trimming cost V 6 bases and J 7 bases, with 8 bases left between them. Per the germline V gene, CDR1 is SGHRS and CDR2 is YFSETQ.

There are a few counts of this clonotype. This rearrangement joins TRBV7-8 to TRBJ1-5, with TRBD1 matching 7 bases. V shed 1 base, J shed 5 bases, and the junction held 11 bases outside the gene matches. This CDR3 contains 17 residues. Germline V lookup: CDR1 SGHVS, CDR2 FQNEAQ. In DNA, the CDR3 is TGTGCCAGCAGCTTAGGCTTACAGGGAGGGGGCGATCAGCCCCAGCATTTT. As protein: CASSLGLQGGGDQPQHF.

By proportion, this clonotype is medium-sized (0.01 to 0.1%). V gene TRBV28 combines with J gene TRBJ2-3; TRBD2 aligns across 14 bases. This CDR3 contains 18 residues. V lost 6 bases to trimming and J lost 2 bases; unmatched junction nucleotides: 10. Per the germline V gene, CDR1 is MDHEN and CDR2 is SYDVKM. The CDR3 sequence: CASSRGLAGGGDTDTQYF. CDR3 DNA sequence: TGTGCCAGCAGCCGCGGACTAGCGGGAGGAGGGGACACAGATACGCAGTATTTT.